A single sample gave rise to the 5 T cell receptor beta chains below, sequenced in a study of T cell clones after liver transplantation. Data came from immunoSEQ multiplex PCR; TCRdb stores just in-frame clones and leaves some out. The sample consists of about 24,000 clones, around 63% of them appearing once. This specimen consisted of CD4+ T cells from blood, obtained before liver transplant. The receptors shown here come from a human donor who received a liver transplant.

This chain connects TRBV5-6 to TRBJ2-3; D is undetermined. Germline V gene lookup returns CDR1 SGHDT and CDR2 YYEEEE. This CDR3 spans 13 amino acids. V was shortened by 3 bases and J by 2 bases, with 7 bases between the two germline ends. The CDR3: CASSWSFTDTQYF. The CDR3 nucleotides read TGTGCCAGCAGCTGGTCTTTCACAGATACGCAGTATTTT.

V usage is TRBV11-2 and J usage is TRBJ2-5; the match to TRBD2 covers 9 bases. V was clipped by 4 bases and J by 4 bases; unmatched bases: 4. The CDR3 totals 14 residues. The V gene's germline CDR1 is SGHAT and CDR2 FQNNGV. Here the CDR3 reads CASSSGTSLETQYF. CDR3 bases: TGTGCCAGCAGCTCTGGGACTAGCCTAGAGACCCAGTACTTC.

The CDR3 region is CASSLLSGTEAFF. Written as DNA, the CDR3 is TGTGCCAGCAGCCTTCTATCTGGCACTGAAGCTTTCTTT. The J gene is TRBJ1-1, the V gene TRBV7-9; D call uncertain. CDR1 and CDR2 from the germline V gene are SEHNR and FQNEAQ (reference sequence). The CDR3 loop spans 13 amino acids. The V end was cut by 5 bases, the J end by 4 bases, with 11 bases between.

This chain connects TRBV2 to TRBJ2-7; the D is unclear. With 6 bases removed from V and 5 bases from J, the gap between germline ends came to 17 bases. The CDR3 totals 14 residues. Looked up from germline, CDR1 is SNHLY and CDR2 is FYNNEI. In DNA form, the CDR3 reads TGTGCCAGCAGGGGCCCTGGTCCGCAGAACGAGCAGTACTTC. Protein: CASRGPGPQNEQYF.

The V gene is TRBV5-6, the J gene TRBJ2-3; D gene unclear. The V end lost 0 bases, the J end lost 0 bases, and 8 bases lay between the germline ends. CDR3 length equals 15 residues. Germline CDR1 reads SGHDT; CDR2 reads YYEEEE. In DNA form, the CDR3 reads TGTGCCAGCAGCTTGGGTTCCGAAAGCACAGATACGCAGTATTTT. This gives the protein CASSLGSESTDTQYF.